This T cell receptor (beta chain) came from a study of blood T cell repertoires in COVID-19. CDR1 and CDR2 from the germline V gene are MNHNY and SVGAGI (reference sequence). The V end was cut by 10 bases, the J end by 3 bases, with 15 bases between. The CDR3 sequence is 13 residues long. The repertoire was sequenced with immunoSEQ multiplex PCR; TCRdb's copy has only in-frame clones and lacks some. Here the sample spans 150,000 to 200,000 clones, roughly 73% being singletons. The J gene is TRBJ1-2, the V gene TRBV6-6; maybe TRBD1 (6 bases). The sequence derives from an older man with acute or convalescent COVID-19. Sequenced material: peripheral blood. The CDR3 is CATRTVGDYGYTF. The CDR3 DNA is TGTGCCACCAGGACAGTCGGTGACTATGGCTACACCTTC.